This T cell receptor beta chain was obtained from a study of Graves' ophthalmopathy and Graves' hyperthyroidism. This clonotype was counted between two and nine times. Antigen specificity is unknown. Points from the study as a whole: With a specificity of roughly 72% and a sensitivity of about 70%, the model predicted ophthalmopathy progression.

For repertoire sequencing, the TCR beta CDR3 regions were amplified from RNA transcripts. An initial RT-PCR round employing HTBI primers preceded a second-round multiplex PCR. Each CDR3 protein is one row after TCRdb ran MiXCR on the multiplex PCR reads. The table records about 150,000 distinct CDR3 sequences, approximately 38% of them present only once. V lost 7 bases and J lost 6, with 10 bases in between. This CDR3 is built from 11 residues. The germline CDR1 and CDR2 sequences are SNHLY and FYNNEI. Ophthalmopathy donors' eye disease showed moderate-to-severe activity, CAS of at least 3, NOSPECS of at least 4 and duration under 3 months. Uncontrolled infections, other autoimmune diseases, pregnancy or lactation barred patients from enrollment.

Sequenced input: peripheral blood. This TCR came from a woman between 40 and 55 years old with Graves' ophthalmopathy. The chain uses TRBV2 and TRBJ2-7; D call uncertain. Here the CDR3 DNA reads TGTGCCAGCAAGAATGGCGTCGAGCAGTACTTC. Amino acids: CASKNGVEQYF.